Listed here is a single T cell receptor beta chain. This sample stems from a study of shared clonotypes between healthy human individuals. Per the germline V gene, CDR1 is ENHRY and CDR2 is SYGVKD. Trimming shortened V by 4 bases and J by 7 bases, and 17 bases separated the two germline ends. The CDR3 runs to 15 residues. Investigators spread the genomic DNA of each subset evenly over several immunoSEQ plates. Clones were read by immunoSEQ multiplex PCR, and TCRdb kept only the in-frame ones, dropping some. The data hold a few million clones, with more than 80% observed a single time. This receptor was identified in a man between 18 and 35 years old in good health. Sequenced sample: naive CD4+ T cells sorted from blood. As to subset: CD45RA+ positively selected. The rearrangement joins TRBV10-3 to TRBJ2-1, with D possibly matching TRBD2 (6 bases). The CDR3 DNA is TGTGCCATCAGTGTACAGGCGGGGAGGTGGAATGAGCAGTTCTTC. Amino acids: CAISVQAGRWNEQFF.